Listed here are 27 T cell receptor beta chains from one sample, sequenced in a study of cytomegalovirus exposure and HLA in healthy donors. The study ran its PCR with 60 Vbeta and 13 Jbeta primers. TCRdb's table, derived via immunoSEQ multiplex PCR, lists solely in-frame clones and lacks some. The sample includes about 150,000 clones, approximately 67% of them seen just once. Specimen: PBMCs. These receptors were collected from a woman aged 55-69 years in good health and CMV-seronegative.

The chain combines TRBV6-5 with TRBJ2-5, with D possibly being TRBD2 (6 bases). Trimming cost V 7 bases and J 5 bases, with 14 bases left between them. This CDR3 spans 13 amino acids. CDR1 is MNHEY and CDR2 is SVGAGI in the germline V gene. CDR3 in DNA: TGTGCCAGCACAAGACCTGGGGGGGAGACCCAGTACTTC. This gives the protein CASTRPGGETQYF.

The V call is TRBV7-8, the J call TRBJ1-4; D is perhaps TRBD1 (5 bases). Trimming took 5 bases from V and 8 from J, leaving 21 bases between them. There are 16 residues in the CDR3. The V gene's germline CDR1 is SGHVS and CDR2 FQNEAQ. The CDR3 here is CASSPQPGGGREKLFF. The CDR3 DNA is TGTGCCAGCAGCCCCCAACCCGGGGGAGGAAGGGAAAAACTGTTTTTT.

V and J are TRBV19 and TRBJ2-7, with 7 bases lining up with TRBD2. The V gene's germline CDR1 is LNHDA and CDR2 SQIVND (reference sequence). V was pared by 7 bases and J by 1 base, with 1 base of the junction left unmatched. The CDR3 totals 12 residues. The CDR3 nucleotides are TGTGCCAGTACTAGCGGATCCTACGAGCAGTACTTC. Its translation: CASTSGSYEQYF.

The chain couples TRBV9 to TRBJ2-5; 7 bases are a match to TRBD2. CDR3 length: 13 residues. Per germline, CDR1 SGDLS and CDR2 YYNGEE. Trimming removed 4 bases from V and 3 bases from J; junction bases left unmatched: 3. The CDR3 DNA is TGTGCCAGCAGCTCGGGAGGAGAAGAGACCCAGTACTTC. The encoded protein is CASSSGGEETQYF.

This chain uses TRBV2 with TRBJ2-3; no reliable D call. CDR1 and CDR2 from the germline V gene are SNHLY and FYNNEI. V was pared by 0 bases and J by 0 bases, with 7 bases between. The CDR3 spans 15 residues. CDR3 DNA sequence: TGTGCCAGCAGTGAAGCGGTCAGAAGCACAGATACGCAGTATTTT. This encodes CASSEAVRSTDTQYF.

This clone was detected only a few times. The J gene is TRBJ2-3, the V gene TRBV4-3, with D possibly matching TRBD2 (6 bases). Trimming stripped 4 bases from V and 2 bases from J, with 10 bases between. This CDR3 region has 14 residues. CDR1 is LGHNA, CDR2 YSLEER, per germline. The CDR3, as DNA: TGCGCCAGCAGCCTCGGACTACACACAGATACGCAGTATTTT. The encoded protein is CASSLGLHTDTQYF.

The chain employs TRBV9 and TRBJ2-1; TRBD2 agrees at 7 bases. CDR3 size: 16 residues. The V gene end was trimmed by 0 bases and the J gene end by 3 bases; junction bases not matched to a gene: 6. Germline lookup yields CDR1 SGDLS and CDR2 YYNGEE. In DNA, the CDR3 is TGTGCCAGCAGCGTAGACCTAGCGGCCTTCTACAATGAGCAGTTCTTC. It yields the protein CASSVDLAAFYNEQFF. The full variable domain, completed using reference TRBV9 and TRBJ2-1, is DSGVTQTPKHLITATGQRVTLRCSPRSGDLSVYWYQQSLDQGLQFLIQYYNGEERAKGNILERFSAQQFPDLHSELNLSSLELGDSALYFCASSVDLAAFYNEQFFGPGTRLTVL.

V and J are TRBV7-2 and TRBJ2-2, with 7 bases aligning to TRBD1. Unmatched junction bases numbered 9, after V lost 1 base and J lost 7 bases. This CDR3 has 16 amino acids. CDR1 is SGHTA and CDR2 is FQGNSA in the germline V gene. The CDR3 region has the DNA TGTGCCAGCAGCTTAGAAGCACAGGGGATGGGCGGGGAGCTGTTTTTT. This translates into CASSLEAQGMGGELFF. Combining the CDR3 with reference TRBV7-2 and TRBJ2-2 gives the whole variable domain GAGVSQSPSNKVTEKGKDVELRCDPISGHTALYWYRQSLGQGLEFLIYFQGNSAPDKSGLPSDRFSAERTGGSVSTLTIQRTQQEDSAVYLCASSLEAQGMGGELFFGEGSRLTVL.

As concerns this clone: Other DNA sequences of this sample code for an identical CDR3. The chain has TRBV19 and TRBJ2-5; a weak D match, TRBD2 (6 bases). V shed 3 bases and J shed 4 bases, with 9 bases lying between them. CDR1 LNHDA and CDR2 SQIVND come from the germline V gene (reference sequence). The CDR3 has 13 residues. The CDR3 DNA reads as TGTGCCAGTAGTATTGTGGGGGGAGAGACCCAGTACTTC. Translating it yields CASSIVGGETQYF.

The chain links TRBV19 to TRBJ1-1; D may be TRBD1 (6 bases). The CDR3 totals 15 residues. The germline V and J ends were trimmed by 10 bases and 0 bases, with 18 bases remaining between them. The germline V gene encodes CDR1 LNHDA and CDR2 SQIVND (reference sequence). The CDR3 region has the DNA TGTGCCACCGCAGTCCAACAGGGCGTGAACACTGAAGCTTTCTTT. Amino acids: CATAVQQGVNTEAFF.

This clone was seen only once. The chain is built from TRBV2 and TRBJ2-5; 8 bases are shared with TRBD2. J gave up 0 bases and V 3 bases, and 3 bases lay outside the gene matches. This CDR3 is built from 15 residues. Germline V gene lookup returns CDR1 SNHLY and CDR2 FYNNEI. CDR3 sequence reads: CASSDAGGNQETQYF. CDR3 coding DNA: TGTGCCAGCAGTGATGCGGGGGGTAACCAAGAGACCCAGTACTTC.

This clone was counted a single time. The chain couples TRBV15 to TRBJ2-2; 7 bases match TRBD2. The CDR3 runs 16 residues. Germline CDR1 reads LNHNV; CDR2 reads YYDKDF (reference sequence). After removal of 3 bases from V and 6 bases from J, the junction contained 10 bases not matched to a gene. The CDR3 bases are TGTGCCACCAGCAGGGTGGGGGGGAAGGACGCCGGGGAGCTGTTTTTT. Amino acid sequence: CATSRVGGKDAGELFF. The entire variable domain, with the rest obtained from reference TRBV15 and TRBJ2-2, is as follows: DAMVIQNPRYQVTQFGKPVTLSCSQTLNHNVMYWYQQKSSQAPKLLFHYYDKDFNNEADTPDNFQSRRPNTSFCFLDIRSPGLGDTAMYLCATSRVGGKDAGELFFGEGSRLTVL.

This chain uses TRBV6-4 with TRBJ2-1; 10 bases align to TRBD2. The V and J ends lost 3 bases and 7 bases, in that order; junction bases with no gene match: 6. The CDR3 spans 15 residues. Germline assignment: CDR1 MRHNA and CDR2 SNTAGT. The CDR3 DNA follows: TGTGCCAGCAGTGAGGTCCCGGGACTAGCGAATGAGCAGTTCTTC. Translated: CASSEVPGLANEQFF.

Only a few counts were recorded for this clone. The chain is built from TRBV19 and TRBJ1-4; D is unclear. The CDR3 contains 16 residues. Trimming removed 1 base at V and 2 bases at J, with 11 bases between. Germline CDR1 and CDR2: LNHDA and SQIVND (reference sequence). CDR3 residues: CASSIAGRRTNEKLFF. The CDR3 bases are TGTGCCAGTAGTATAGCCGGGAGGCGGACTAATGAAAAACTGTTTTTT.

This chain uses TRBV27 with TRBJ2-2, with D possibly matching TRBD2 (7 bases). V dropped 6 bases and J dropped 4 bases, with 15 bases sitting between them. There are 15 residues in the CDR3. Looked up from germline, CDR1 is MNHEY and CDR2 is SMNVEV (reference sequence). The CDR3 protein is CASSLGGRSTGELFF. The CDR3 nucleotides are TGTGCCAGCAGCCTCGGGGGGCGCAGCACCGGGGAGCTGTTTTTT.

This chain connects TRBV4-2 to TRBJ2-3; a possible D gene is TRBD2 (6 bases). Germline CDR1 LGHNA, CDR2 YNFKEQ. The V and J ends lost 3 bases and 10 bases respectively, with 20 bases between them. The length of the CDR3 is 15 residues. For the CDR3, the DNA is TGTGCCAGCAGCCAGGGTCTCTCATTACGGGAGCCGCAGTATTTT. Residues: CASSQGLSLREPQYF.

This clone was seen a few times. This chain connects TRBV9 to TRBJ1-1; perhaps TRBD1 as D (6 bases). In germline, CDR1 is SGDLS, CDR2 YYNGEE. Trimming shortened V by 0 bases and J by 8 bases, and 11 bases separated the two germline ends. CDR3 length: 13 amino acids. The DNA of the CDR3 is TGTGCCAGCAGCGTAGCGACAGGCGGGGAAGCTTTCTTT. Amino acid sequence: CASSVATGGEAFF.

The chain joins TRBV5-8 to TRBJ1-2; maybe TRBD1 (5 bases). Germline CDR1 and CDR2: SGHTS and YDEGEE. V lost 0 bases to trimming and J lost 8 bases, with 11 bases between them. This CDR3 spans 13 amino acids. CDR3 in amino acids: CASSLGRVVGYTF. In DNA form, the CDR3 reads TGTGCCAGCAGCTTGGGCAGGGTAGTAGGCTACACCTTC. Looking up the rest from reference TRBV5-8 and TRBJ1-2 gives the full variable domain: EAGVTQSPTHLIKTRGQQATLRCSPISGHTSVYWYQQALGLGLQFLLWYDEGEERNRGNFPPRFSGRQFPNYSSELNVNALELEDSALYLCASSLGRVVGYTFGSGTRLTVV.

This chain connects TRBV7-9 to TRBJ1-4; the D is unclear. This CDR3 is 13 amino acids long. The germline V gene has CDR1 SEHNR and CDR2 FQNEAQ (reference sequence). V lost 5 bases and J lost 8, with 12 bases in between. DNA for the CDR3: TGTGCCAGCAGCCCGCCGGGGTGGGAAAAACTGTTTTTT. Protein: CASSPPGWEKLFF.

The rearrangement links TRBV6-5 to TRBJ2-7; perhaps TRBD1 as D (6 bases). The CDR3 contains 13 residues. Trimming removed 11 bases at V and 4 bases at J, with 18 bases between. Germline V gene data show CDR1 as MNHEY and CDR2 as SVGAGI. CDR3 sequence reads: CAGPETGLYEQYF. CDR3 DNA sequence: TGTGCCGGCCCAGAAACAGGGCTATACGAGCAGTACTTC.

This clone was seen only a few times. This sequence joins TRBV5-4 and TRBJ1-2; a weak D match, TRBD1 (6 bases). Trimming took off 5 bases at V and 3 bases at J, with 14 bases between the two ends. Germline lookup yields CDR1 SGHNT and CDR2 YYREEE (reference sequence). The CDR3 totals 14 residues. The CDR3 protein is CASRSSRGHYGYTF. The CDR3 DNA reads as TGTGCCAGCAGAAGTTCCAGGGGACACTATGGCTACACCTTC.

This chain connects TRBV18 to TRBJ2-7; tentatively, D is TRBD2 (5 bases). This CDR3 spans 12 amino acids. Germline-derived CDR1 and CDR2 are KGHSH and LQKENI. V shed 0 bases and J shed 6 bases, with 6 bases lying between them. In nucleotides, the CDR3 is TGTGCCAGCTCACCACCGGGAGTCGAGCAGTACTTC. Protein product: CASSPPGVEQYF.

This chain connects TRBV5-5 to TRBJ1-2; weak D call: TRBD1 (6 bases). CDR1 is SGHKS, CDR2 YYEKEE, per germline (reference sequence). The CDR3 runs to 15 residues. V gave up 0 bases and J gave up 4 bases, with 13 bases separating them. The CDR3 reads CASSLAYGQSYGYTF. The CDR3 DNA reads TGTGCCAGCAGCTTGGCCTATGGACAGTCCTATGGCTACACCTTC.

The rearrangement joins TRBV28 to TRBJ2-1; maybe TRBD1 (6 bases). CDR1 is MDHEN, CDR2 SYDVKM, per germline. V shed 6 bases and J shed 5 bases, with 20 bases lying between them. The CDR3 loop spans 16 amino acids. The CDR3 sequence is CASSPLVGRGNNEQFF. CDR3 in DNA: TGTGCCAGCAGCCCGCTCGTAGGTAGGGGGAACAATGAGCAGTTCTTC.

This clone was detected only once. The chain has TRBV5-6 and TRBJ1-2; TRBD1 agrees at 10 bases. CDR3 length equals 17 residues. V lost 3 bases and J lost 1; bases outside the gene matches: 9. Germline V gives CDR1 SGHDT, CDR2 YYEEEE. In DNA, the CDR3 is TGTGCCAGCAGCTCCCGACAGGGGGCGATCCTTAACTATGGCTACACCTTC. Amino acids: CASSSRQGAILNYGYTF.

The V and J genes are TRBV7-2 and TRBJ1-2, with D unresolved. CDR1 is SGHTA, CDR2 FQGNSA, per germline. The V end was cut by 5 bases, the J end by 4 bases, with 11 bases between. The length of the CDR3 is 13 residues. For the CDR3, the DNA is TGTGCCAGCAGCCCTCCTAGCCCCTATGGCTACACCTTC. This codes for CASSPPSPYGYTF.

This clone was seen just once. The V gene is TRBV19, the J gene TRBJ1-1, with 12 bases that match TRBD1. The germline gives CDR1 LNHDA, CDR2 SQIVND (reference sequence). Germline trimming cut 6 bases from V and 1 base from J; bases unmatched to any gene: 12. The CDR3 loop spans 18 amino acids. CDR3 sequence: CASSRLGTGGGRNTEAFF. As DNA, the CDR3 is TGTGCCAGTAGCCGACTCGGGACAGGGGGCGGCAGGAACACTGAAGCTTTCTTT.